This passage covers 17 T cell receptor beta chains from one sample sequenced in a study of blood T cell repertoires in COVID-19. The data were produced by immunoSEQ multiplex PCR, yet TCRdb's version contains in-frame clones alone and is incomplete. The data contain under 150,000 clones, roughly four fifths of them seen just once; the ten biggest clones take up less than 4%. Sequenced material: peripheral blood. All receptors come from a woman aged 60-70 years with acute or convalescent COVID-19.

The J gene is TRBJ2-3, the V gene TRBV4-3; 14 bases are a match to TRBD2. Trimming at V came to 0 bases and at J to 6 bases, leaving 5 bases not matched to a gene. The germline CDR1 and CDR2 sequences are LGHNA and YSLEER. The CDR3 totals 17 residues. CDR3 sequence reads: CASSQDWGLAGADTQYF. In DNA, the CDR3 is TGCGCCAGCAGCCAAGATTGGGGACTAGCGGGAGCTGATACGCAGTATTTT.

This chain's CDR3 is CASSPFNRVTEAFF. In DNA, the CDR3 is TGTGCCAGCAGCCCGTTTAACAGGGTCACTGAAGCTTTCTTT. V gene TRBV2 combines with J gene TRBJ1-1; perhaps TRBD1 as D (6 bases). The CDR3 consists of 14 residues. Germline V lookup: CDR1 SNHLY, CDR2 FYNNEI. The V end lost 6 bases, the J end lost 4 bases, and 15 bases lay between the germline ends.

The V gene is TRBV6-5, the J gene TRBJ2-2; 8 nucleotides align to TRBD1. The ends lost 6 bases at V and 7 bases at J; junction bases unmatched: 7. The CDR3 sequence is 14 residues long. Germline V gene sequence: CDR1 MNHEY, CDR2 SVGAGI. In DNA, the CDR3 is TGTGCCAGCAGAAAGACAGGGGTAGGCGGGGAGCTGTTTTTT. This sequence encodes CASRKTGVGGELFF.

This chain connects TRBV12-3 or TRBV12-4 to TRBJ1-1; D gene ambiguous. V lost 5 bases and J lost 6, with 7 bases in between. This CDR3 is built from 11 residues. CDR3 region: CASSQIAEAFF. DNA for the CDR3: TGTGCCAGCAGTCAAATTGCTGAAGCTTTCTTT.

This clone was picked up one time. The CDR3 DNA is TGTGCCAGCAGAAGAGCGGGATCTCTCCTCACAGATACGCAGTATTTT. It yields the protein CASRRAGSLLTDTQYF. The chain uses TRBV28 and TRBJ2-3, with 7 bases fitting TRBD2. This CDR3 has 16 amino acids. Germline V gene lookup returns CDR1 MDHEN and CDR2 SYDVKM. V was pared by 6 bases and J by 2 bases, with 11 bases of the junction left unmatched.

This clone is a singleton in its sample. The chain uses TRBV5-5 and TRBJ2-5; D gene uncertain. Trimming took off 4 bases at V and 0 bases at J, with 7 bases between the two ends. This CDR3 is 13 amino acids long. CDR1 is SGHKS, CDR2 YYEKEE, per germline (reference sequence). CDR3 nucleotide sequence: TGTGCCAGCAGCACTGGAGACCAAGAGACCCAGTACTTC. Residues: CASSTGDQETQYF.

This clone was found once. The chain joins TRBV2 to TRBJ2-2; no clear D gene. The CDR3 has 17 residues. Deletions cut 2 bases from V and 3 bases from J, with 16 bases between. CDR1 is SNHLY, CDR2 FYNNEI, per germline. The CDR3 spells CASSEFAVAEYTGELFF. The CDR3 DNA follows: TGTGCCAGCAGTGAATTCGCTGTCGCGGAATACACCGGGGAGCTGTTTTTT.

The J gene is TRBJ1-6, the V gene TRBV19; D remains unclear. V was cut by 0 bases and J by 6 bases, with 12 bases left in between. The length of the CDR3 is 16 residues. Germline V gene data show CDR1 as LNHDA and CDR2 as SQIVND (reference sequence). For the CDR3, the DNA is TGTGCCAGTAGTATAGACCTACTACAACCTAATTCACCCCTCCACTTT. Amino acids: CASSIDLLQPNSPLHF.

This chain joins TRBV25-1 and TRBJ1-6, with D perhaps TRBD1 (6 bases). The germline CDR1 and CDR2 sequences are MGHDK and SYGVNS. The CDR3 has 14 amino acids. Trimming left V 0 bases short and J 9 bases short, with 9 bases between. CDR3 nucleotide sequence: TGTGCCAGCAGTGAATATTGGACAGCTTCACCCCTCCACTTT. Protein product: CASSEYWTASPLHF.

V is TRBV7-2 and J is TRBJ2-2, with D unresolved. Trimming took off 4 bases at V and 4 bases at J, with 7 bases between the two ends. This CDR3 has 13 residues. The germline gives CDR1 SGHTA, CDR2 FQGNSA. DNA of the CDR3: TGTGCCAGCAGCTCCTCGGGCACCGGGGAGCTGTTTTTT. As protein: CASSSSGTGELFF.

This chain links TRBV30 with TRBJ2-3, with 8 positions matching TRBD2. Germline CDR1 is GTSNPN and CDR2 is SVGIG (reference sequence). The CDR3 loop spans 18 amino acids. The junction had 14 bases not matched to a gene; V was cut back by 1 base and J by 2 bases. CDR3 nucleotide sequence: TGTGCCTGGAGTGGAGCCCTGTTAGCGGGACCCTTCACAGATACGCAGTATTTT. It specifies CAWSGALLAGPFTDTQYF.

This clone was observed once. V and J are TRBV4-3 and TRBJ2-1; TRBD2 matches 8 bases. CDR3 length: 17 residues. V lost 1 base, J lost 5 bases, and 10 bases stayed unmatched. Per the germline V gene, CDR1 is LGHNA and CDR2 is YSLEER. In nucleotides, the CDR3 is TGCGCCAGCAGCCAAGTGTTGGCGGGAGGCCCCCACAATGAGCAGTTCTTC. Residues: CASSQVLAGGPHNEQFF.

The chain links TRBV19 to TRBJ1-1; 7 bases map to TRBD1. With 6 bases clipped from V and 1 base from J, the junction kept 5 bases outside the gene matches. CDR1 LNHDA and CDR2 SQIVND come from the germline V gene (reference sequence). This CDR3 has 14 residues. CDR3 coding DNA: TGTGCCAGTAGACCACAGGGGTGGAACACTGAAGCTTTCTTT. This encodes CASRPQGWNTEAFF. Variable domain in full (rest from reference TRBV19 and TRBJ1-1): DGGITQSPKYLFRKEGQNVTLSCEQNLNHDAMYWYRQDPGQGLRLIYYSQIVNDFQKGDIAEGYSVSREKKESFPLTVTSAQKNPTAFYLCASRPQGWNTEAFFGQGTRLTVV.

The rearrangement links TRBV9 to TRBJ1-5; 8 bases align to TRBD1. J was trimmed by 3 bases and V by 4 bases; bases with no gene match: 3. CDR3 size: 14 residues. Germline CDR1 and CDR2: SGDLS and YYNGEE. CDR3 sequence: CASSQTGDNQPQHF. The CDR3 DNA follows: TGTGCCAGCAGCCAGACAGGGGACAATCAGCCCCAGCATTTT. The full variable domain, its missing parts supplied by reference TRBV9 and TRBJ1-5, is DSGVTQTPKHLITATGQRVTLRCSPRSGDLSVYWYQQSLDQGLQFLIQYYNGEERAKGNILERFSAQQFPDLHSELNLSSLELGDSALYFCASSQTGDNQPQHFGDGTRLSIL.

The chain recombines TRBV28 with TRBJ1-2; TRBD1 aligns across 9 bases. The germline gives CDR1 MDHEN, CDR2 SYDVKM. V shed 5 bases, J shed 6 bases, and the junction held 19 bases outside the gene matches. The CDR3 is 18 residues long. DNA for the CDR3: TGTGCCAGCAGTCTTATGCCGGGACAGGGAGGTAGCAGGGATGGCTACACCTTC. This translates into CASSLMPGQGGSRDGYTF.

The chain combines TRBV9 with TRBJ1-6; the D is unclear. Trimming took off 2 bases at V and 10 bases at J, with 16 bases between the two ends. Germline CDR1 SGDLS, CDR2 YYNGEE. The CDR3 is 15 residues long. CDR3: CASSVGGDPNSPLHF. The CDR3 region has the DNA TGTGCCAGCAGCGTGGGCGGGGATCCAAACTCACCCCTCCACTTT.

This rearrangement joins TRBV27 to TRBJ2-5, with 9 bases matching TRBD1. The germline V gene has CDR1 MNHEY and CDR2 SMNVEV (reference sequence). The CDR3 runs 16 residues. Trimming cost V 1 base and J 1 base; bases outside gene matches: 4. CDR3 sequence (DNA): TGTGCCAGCAGTTTATGGGCGGGACAGGGCCAAGAGACCCAGTACTTC. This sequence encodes CASSLWAGQGQETQYF.